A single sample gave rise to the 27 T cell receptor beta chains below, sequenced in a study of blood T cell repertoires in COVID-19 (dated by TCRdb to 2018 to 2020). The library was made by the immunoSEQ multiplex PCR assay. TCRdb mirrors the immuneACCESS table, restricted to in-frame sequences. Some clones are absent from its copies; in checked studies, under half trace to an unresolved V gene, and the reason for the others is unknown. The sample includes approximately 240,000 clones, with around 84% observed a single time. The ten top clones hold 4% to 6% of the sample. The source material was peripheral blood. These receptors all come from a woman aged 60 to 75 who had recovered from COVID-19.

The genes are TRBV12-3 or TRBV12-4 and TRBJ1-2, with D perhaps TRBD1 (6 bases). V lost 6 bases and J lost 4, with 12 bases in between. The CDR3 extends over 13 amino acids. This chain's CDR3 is CASRPGQFYGYTF. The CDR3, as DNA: TGTGCCAGCAGACCAGGACAGTTCTATGGCTACACCTTC.

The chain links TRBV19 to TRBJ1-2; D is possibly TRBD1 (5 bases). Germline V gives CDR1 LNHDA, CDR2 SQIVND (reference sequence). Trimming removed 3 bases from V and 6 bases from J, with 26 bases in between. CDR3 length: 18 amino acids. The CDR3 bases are TGTGCCAGTAGTATCCCCCTTACAGGATATATTCCAGGGAATGGCTACACCTTC. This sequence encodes CASSIPLTGYIPGNGYTF.

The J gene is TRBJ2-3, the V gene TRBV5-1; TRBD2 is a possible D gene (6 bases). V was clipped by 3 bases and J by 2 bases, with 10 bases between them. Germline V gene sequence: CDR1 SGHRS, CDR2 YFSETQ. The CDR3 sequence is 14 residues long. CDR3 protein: CASSSGSFTDTQYF. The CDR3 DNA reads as TGCGCCAGCAGCTCCGGGAGCTTCACAGATACGCAGTATTTT.

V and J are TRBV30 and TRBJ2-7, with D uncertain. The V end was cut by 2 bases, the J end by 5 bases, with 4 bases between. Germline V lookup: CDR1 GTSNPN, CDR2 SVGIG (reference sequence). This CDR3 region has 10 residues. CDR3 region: CAWSRNEQYF. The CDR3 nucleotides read TGTGCCTGGAGTCGTAACGAGCAGTACTTC.

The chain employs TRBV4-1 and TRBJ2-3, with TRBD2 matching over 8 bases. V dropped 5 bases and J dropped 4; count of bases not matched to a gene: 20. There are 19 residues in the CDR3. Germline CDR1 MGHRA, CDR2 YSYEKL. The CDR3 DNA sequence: TGCGCCAGCAGCGCAGTTTTCATTCGGGGGGGCGTCATAGCAGATACGCAGTATTTT. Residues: CASSAVFIRGGVIADTQYF.

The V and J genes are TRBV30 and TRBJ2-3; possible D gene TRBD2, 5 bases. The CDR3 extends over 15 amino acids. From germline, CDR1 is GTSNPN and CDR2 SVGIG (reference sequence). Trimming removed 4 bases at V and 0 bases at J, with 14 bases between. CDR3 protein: CAWTGGRASTDTQYF. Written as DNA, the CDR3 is TGTGCCTGGACCGGAGGACGGGCAAGCACAGATACGCAGTATTTT. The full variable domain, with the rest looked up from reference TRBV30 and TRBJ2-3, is SQTIHQWPATLVQPVGSPLSLECTVEGTSNPNLYWYRQAAGRGLQLLFYSVGIGQISSEVPQNLSASRPQDRQFILSSKKLLLSDSGFYLCAWTGGRASTDTQYFGPGTRLTVL.

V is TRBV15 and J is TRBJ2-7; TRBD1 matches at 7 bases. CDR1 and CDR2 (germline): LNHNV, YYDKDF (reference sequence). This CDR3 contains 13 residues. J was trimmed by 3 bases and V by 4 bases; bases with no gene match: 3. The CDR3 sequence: CATSNRDSYEQYF. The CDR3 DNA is TGTGCCACCAGCAATAGGGACAGCTACGAGCAGTACTTC.

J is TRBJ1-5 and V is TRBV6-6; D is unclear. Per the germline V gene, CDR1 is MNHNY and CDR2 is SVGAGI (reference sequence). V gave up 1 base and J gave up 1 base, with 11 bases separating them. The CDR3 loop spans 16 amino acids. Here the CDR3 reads CASSYFGDQSNQPQHF. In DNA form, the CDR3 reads TGTGCCAGCAGTTACTTTGGAGACCAAAGCAATCAGCCCCAGCATTTT.

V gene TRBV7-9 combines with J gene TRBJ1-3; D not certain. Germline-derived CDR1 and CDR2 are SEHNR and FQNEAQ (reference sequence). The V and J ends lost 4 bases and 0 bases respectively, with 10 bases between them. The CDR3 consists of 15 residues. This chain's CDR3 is CASSYLAGSGNTIYF. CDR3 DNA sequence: TGTGCCAGCAGCTACCTTGCGGGCTCTGGAAACACCATATATTTT.

CDR3: CASSQERRGADRGYTF. The CDR3 DNA follows: TGCGCCAGCAGCCAAGAACGCAGGGGGGCTGATAGGGGCTACACCTTC. This sequence joins TRBV4-1 and TRBJ1-2; 7 bases agree with TRBD1. Germline lookup yields CDR1 MGHRA and CDR2 YSYEKL. Trimming removed 0 bases from V and 8 bases from J; junction bases left unmatched: 12. The CDR3 sequence is 16 residues long.

CDR3 bases: TGTGCCAGCTCACAAGACAGAAATGAAAAACTGTTTTTT. Its translation is CASSQDRNEKLFF. The chain combines TRBV18 with TRBJ1-4, with D tentatively TRBD1 (5 bases). The germline CDR1 and CDR2 sequences are KGHSH and LQKENI. V lost 4 bases, J lost 5 bases, and 8 bases lay in between. The CDR3 sequence is 13 residues long.

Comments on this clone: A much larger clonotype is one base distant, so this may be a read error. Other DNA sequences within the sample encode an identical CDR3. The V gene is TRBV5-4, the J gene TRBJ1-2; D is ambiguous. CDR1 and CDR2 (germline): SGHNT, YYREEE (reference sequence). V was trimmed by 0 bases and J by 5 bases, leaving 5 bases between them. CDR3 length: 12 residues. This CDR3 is CASSLDGYGYTF. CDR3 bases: TGTGCCAGCAGCTTGGACGGTTATGGCTACACCTTC.

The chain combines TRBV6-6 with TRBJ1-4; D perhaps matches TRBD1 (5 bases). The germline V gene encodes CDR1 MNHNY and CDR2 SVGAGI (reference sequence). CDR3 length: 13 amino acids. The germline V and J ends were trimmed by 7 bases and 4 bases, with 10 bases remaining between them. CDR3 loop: CASTGSFNEKLFF. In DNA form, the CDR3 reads TGTGCCAGCACAGGGTCCTTTAATGAAAAACTGTTTTTT.

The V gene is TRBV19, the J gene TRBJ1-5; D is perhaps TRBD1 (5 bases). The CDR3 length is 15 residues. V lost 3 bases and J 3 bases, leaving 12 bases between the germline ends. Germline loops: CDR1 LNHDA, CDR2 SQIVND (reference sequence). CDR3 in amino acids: CASSMARVDNQPQHF. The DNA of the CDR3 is TGTGCCAGTAGTATGGCCAGGGTTGACAATCAGCCCCAGCATTTT.

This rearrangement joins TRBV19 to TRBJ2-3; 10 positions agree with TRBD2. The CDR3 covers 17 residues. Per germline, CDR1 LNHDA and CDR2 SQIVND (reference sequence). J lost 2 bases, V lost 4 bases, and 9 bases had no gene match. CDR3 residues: CASSKPLLAGDTDTQYF. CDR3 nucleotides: TGTGCCAGTAGTAAACCCCTTCTAGCGGGGGACACAGATACGCAGTATTTT.

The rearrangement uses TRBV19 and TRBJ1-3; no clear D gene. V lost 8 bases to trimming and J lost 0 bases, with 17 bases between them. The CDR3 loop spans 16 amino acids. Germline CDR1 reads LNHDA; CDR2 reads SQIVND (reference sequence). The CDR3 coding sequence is TGTGCCAGTCATCGGGAGGGCCTTTTCTCTGGAAACACCATATATTTT. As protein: CASHREGLFSGNTIYF.

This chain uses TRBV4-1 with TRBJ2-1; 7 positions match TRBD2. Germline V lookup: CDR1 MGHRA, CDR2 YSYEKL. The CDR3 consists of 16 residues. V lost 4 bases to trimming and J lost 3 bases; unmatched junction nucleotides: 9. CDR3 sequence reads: CASSLVGLADYNEQFF. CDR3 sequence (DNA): TGCGCCAGCAGCCTAGTCGGTCTAGCGGACTACAATGAGCAGTTCTTC.

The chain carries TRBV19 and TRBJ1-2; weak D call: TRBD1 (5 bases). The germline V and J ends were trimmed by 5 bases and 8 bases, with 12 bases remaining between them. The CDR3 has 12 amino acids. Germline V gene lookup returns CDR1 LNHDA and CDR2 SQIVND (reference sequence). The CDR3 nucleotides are TGTGCCAGTAGTGAAGGGGCGCGAGGCTACACCTTC. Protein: CASSEGARGYTF.

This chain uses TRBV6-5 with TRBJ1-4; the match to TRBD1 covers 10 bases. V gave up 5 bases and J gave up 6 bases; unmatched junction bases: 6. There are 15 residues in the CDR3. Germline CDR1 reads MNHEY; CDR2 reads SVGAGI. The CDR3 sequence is CASSITGTGDEKLFF. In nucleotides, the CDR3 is TGTGCCAGCAGTATCACCGGGACAGGGGATGAAAAACTGTTTTTT.

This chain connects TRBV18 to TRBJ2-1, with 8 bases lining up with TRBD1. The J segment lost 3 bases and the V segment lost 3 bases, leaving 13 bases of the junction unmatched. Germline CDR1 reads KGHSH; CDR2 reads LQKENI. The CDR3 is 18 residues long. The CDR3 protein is CASSPPLERTGGYNEQFF. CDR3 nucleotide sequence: TGTGCCAGCTCACCCCCCCTCGAAAGAACAGGGGGCTACAATGAGCAGTTCTTC.

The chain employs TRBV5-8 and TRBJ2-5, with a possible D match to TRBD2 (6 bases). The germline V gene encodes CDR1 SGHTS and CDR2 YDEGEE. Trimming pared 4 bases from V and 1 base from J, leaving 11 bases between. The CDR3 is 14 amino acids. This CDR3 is CASSIGTLQETQYF. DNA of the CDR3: TGTGCCAGCAGCATTGGGACTCTCCAAGAGACCCAGTACTTC.

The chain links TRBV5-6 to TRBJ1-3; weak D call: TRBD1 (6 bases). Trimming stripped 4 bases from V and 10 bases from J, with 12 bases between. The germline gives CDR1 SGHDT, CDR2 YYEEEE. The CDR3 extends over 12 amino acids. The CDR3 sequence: CASSRQERTIYF. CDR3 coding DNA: TGTGCCAGCAGCCGACAGGAGAGAACCATATATTTT.

The CDR3 bases are TGTGCCAGCAGCCTGCGACGCACGCCCGGGTCCTATGGCTACACCTTC. Residues: CASSLRRTPGSYGYTF. The chain combines TRBV21-1 with TRBJ1-2. TRBV21-1 is a documented pseudogene. The CDR3 consists of 16 residues.

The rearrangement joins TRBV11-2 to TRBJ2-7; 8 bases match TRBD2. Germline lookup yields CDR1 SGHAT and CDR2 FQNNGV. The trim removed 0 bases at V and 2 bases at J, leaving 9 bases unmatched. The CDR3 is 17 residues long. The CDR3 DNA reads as TGTGCCAGCAGCTTAGATCTATCCTATAGCGGGGCCTACGAGCAGTACTTC. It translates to CASSLDLSYSGAYEQYF.

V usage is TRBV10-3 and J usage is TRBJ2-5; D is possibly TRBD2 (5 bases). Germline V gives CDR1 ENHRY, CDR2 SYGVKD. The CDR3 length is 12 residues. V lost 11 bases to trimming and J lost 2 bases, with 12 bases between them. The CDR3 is CAVGGPQETQYF. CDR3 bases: TGTGCCGTGGGCGGGCCACAAGAGACCCAGTACTTC.

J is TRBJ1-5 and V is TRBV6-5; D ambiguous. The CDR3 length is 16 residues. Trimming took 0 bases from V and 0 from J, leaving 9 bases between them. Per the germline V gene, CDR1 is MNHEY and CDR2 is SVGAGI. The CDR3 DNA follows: TGTGCCAGCAGTTACTCTCCAGATTATAGCAATCAGCCCCAGCATTTT. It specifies CASSYSPDYSNQPQHF.

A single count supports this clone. The CDR3 nucleotides read TGCGCCAGCAGCCCCCCCCGGGTAGCGGGGACTCGGCAGTTCTTC. Translated: CASSPPRVAGTRQFF. The chain recombines TRBV4-1 with TRBJ2-1; TRBD2 matches 8 bases. The CDR3 extends over 15 amino acids. V shed 4 bases and J 12 bases; nucleotides not matched to a gene: 14. CDR1 MGHRA and CDR2 YSYEKL come from the germline V gene.